A single sample is the source of the 31 T cell receptor beta chains below, sequenced in a study of T-cell reconstitution after alpha-beta-depleted transplantation in children. The authors prepared the TCRbeta library with unique molecular identifiers. TCRdb fed the PCR reads into MiXCR, producing one record per CDR3 protein. The sample lists around 530,000 distinct CDR3 sequences, approximately 32% occurring once. The specimen was PBMCs from the stem cell graft donor, collected from the stem cell graft. The receptors come from a human donor who donated a stem cell graft to a child with aplastic anemia.

The chain links TRBV5-1 to TRBJ1-3; no clear D gene. V shed 0 bases and J shed 0 bases, with 10 bases lying between them. CDR1 is SGHRS and CDR2 is YFSETQ in the germline V gene. The CDR3 loop spans 16 amino acids. DNA of the CDR3: TGCGCCAGCAGCTTGGAGGTCGGTGGCTCTGGAAACACCATATATTTT. This encodes CASSLEVGGSGNTIYF. The whole variable domain, filled in from reference TRBV5-1 and TRBJ1-3, reads KAGVTQTPRYLIKTRGQQVTLSCSPISGHRSVSWYQQTPGQGLQFLFEYFSETQRNKGNFPGRFSGRQFSNSRSEMNVSTLELGDSALYLCASSLEVGGSGNTIYFGEGSWLTVV.

In DNA, the CDR3 is TGCGCCAGCAGCCCAAGACAGGGGGCCGGGGAGCTGTTTTTT. Its protein product is CASSPRQGAGELFF. The chain has TRBV5-1 and TRBJ2-2; TRBD1 matches 9 bases. After removal of 4 bases from V and 6 bases from J, the junction contained 4 bases not matched to a gene. Looked up from germline, CDR1 is SGHRS and CDR2 is YFSETQ. The CDR3 sequence is 14 residues long. Complete variable domain (other parts from reference TRBV5-1 and TRBJ2-2): KAGVTQTPRYLIKTRGQQVTLSCSPISGHRSVSWYQQTPGQGLQFLFEYFSETQRNKGNFPGRFSGRQFSNSRSEMNVSTLELGDSALYLCASSPRQGAGELFFGEGSRLTVL.

V gene TRBV5-1 combines with J gene TRBJ2-7; D ambiguous. The CDR3 spans 12 residues. Germline-derived CDR1 and CDR2 are SGHRS and YFSETQ. Trimming pared 2 bases from V and 7 bases from J, leaving 10 bases between. The DNA for the CDR3 is TGCGCCAGCAGCTTACCTGGGCCGGAGCAGTACTTC. Residues: CASSLPGPEQYF.

V is TRBV9 and J is TRBJ2-5, with TRBD1 matching 10 bases. J was trimmed by 5 bases and V by 0 bases; bases with no gene match: 7. This CDR3 spans 16 amino acids. CDR1 is SGDLS and CDR2 is YYNGEE in the germline V gene. The CDR3 is CASSVEATGGRETQYF. DNA of the CDR3: TGTGCCAGCAGCGTAGAGGCGACAGGGGGCCGGGAGACCCAGTACTTC.

The V and J genes are TRBV6-1 and TRBJ2-7; 12 positions match TRBD2. V shed 5 bases and J 7 bases; nucleotides not matched to a gene: 9. The CDR3 has 15 residues. CDR1 is MNHNS and CDR2 is SASEGT in the germline V gene. The CDR3 reads CASSLAGGPKGEQYF. CDR3 DNA sequence: TGTGCCAGCAGTCTAGCGGGAGGGCCAAAAGGGGAGCAGTACTTC.

This chain links TRBV7-2 with TRBJ2-7, with no clear D. The CDR3 is 14 amino acids. Deletions cut 2 bases from V and 0 bases from J, with 8 bases between. CDR1 is SGHTA and CDR2 is FQGNSA in the germline V gene. The CDR3 region has the DNA TGTGCCAGCAGCTTACAGGCCGGCTCCTACGAGCAGTACGTC. Protein product: CASSLQAGSYEQYV.

This chain connects TRBV18 to TRBJ1-1; maybe TRBD1 (5 bases). Trimming took off 2 bases at V and 1 base at J, with 8 bases between the two ends. The CDR3 is made up of 14 amino acids. Germline CDR1 reads KGHSH; CDR2 reads LQKENI. CDR3 sequence: CASSPNQGNTEAFF. The DNA of the CDR3 is TGTGCCAGCTCACCAAACCAGGGGAACACTGAAGCTTTCTTT.

The rearrangement uses TRBV7-9 and TRBJ1-4; 10 nucleotides align to TRBD1. The V and J ends lost 6 bases and 5 bases, in that order; junction bases with no gene match: 3. The CDR3 has 14 residues. Looked up from germline, CDR1 is SEHNR and CDR2 is FQNEAQ (reference sequence). CDR3 sequence: CASRPGQGNEKLFF. The CDR3, as DNA: TGTGCCAGCAGGCCGGGACAGGGGAATGAAAAACTGTTTTTT.

V gene TRBV7-9 combines with J gene TRBJ1-4; D unclear. Trimming removed 1 base at V and 8 bases at J, with 11 bases between. CDR1 and CDR2 (germline): SEHNR, FQNEAQ (reference sequence). This CDR3 comprises 14 residues. The CDR3 bases are TGTGCCAGCAGCTTAGGACGGGGTTCGGAAAAACTGTTTTTT. Translated, it gives CASSLGRGSEKLFF.

This clonotype was seen more than once but under ten times. The J gene is TRBJ1-1, the V gene TRBV12-3 or TRBV12-4; maybe TRBD1 (6 bases). Trimming stripped 2 bases from V and 8 bases from J, with 12 bases between. The CDR3 loop spans 13 amino acids. In nucleotides, the CDR3 is TGTGCCAGCAGTTTAAAGGGGGACTCCGAAGCTTTCTTT. Protein: CASSLKGDSEAFF.

The rearrangement uses TRBV5-4 and TRBJ2-7; TRBD1 agrees at 9 bases. Germline lookup yields CDR1 SGHNT and CDR2 YYREEE (reference sequence). Unmatched junction bases numbered 2, after V lost 4 bases and J lost 6 bases. This CDR3 spans 12 amino acids. The DNA for the CDR3 is TGTGCCAGCAGCCGGACAGGGGTCGAGCAGTACTTC. Its protein product is CASSRTGVEQYF. Full variable domain (missing parts from reference TRBV5-4 and TRBJ2-7): ETGVTQSPTHLIKTRGQQVTLRCSSQSGHNTVSWYQQALGQGPQFIFQYYREEENGRGNFPPRFSGLQFPNYSSELNVNALELDDSALYLCASSRTGVEQYFGPGTRLTVT.

Only a few counts were recorded for this clonotype. The chain carries TRBV7-9 and TRBJ1-2; TRBD1 might be the D (6 bases). The CDR3 contains 12 residues. Per the germline V gene, CDR1 is SEHNR and CDR2 is FQNEAQ (reference sequence). V lost 3 bases, J lost 7 bases, and 9 bases lay in between. CDR3 nucleotide sequence: TGTGCCAGCAGCTTGGGGGCTGCTGGCTACACCTTC. Its protein product is CASSLGAAGYTF. The entire variable domain, with the rest obtained from reference TRBV7-9 and TRBJ1-2, is as follows: DTGVSQNPRHKITKRGQNVTFRCDPISEHNRLYWYRQTLGQGPEFLTYFQNEAQLEKSRLLSDRFSAERPKGSFSTLEIQRTEQGDSAMYLCASSLGAAGYTFGSGTRLTVV.

The CDR3 is CASSLVVGTKQGASGYTF. The CDR3 nucleotides read TGCGCCAGCAGCTTGGTTGTCGGGACTAAACAGGGGGCATCGGGCTACACCTTC. This chain links TRBV5-1 with TRBJ1-2, with 9 positions matching TRBD1. Germline loops: CDR1 SGHRS, CDR2 YFSETQ. The V segment lost 0 bases and the J segment 8 bases; nucleotides outside the gene matches: 17. This CDR3 comprises 18 residues.

In this sample, this clonotype turned up a few times. This chain links TRBV20-1 with TRBJ1-6; unclear D gene. CDR1 is DFQATT and CDR2 is SNEGSKA in the germline V gene (reference sequence). This CDR3 has 17 amino acids. V was trimmed by 0 bases and J by 6 bases, leaving 18 bases between them. CDR3: CSARDSGWAEVNSPLHF. CDR3 in DNA: TGCAGTGCTAGAGATTCGGGGTGGGCAGAAGTTAATTCACCCCTCCACTTT.

A few counts support this clonotype. J is TRBJ2-2 and V is TRBV6-1; D ambiguous. Per germline, CDR1 MNHNS and CDR2 SASEGT. V was clipped by 8 bases and J by 5 bases, with 18 bases between them. The CDR3 spans 15 residues. In nucleotides, the CDR3 is TGTGCCAGCTCCTATTCGGCAGCTTCGACCGGGGAGCTGTTTTTT. Protein product: CASSYSAASTGELFF.

This clonotype has only a few counts. This rearrangement joins TRBV6-5 to TRBJ2-7, with D tentatively TRBD2 (6 bases). CDR3 length: 18 amino acids. Trimming shortened V by 2 bases and J by 6 bases, and 26 bases separated the two germline ends. Germline CDR1 MNHEY, CDR2 SVGAGI. CDR3 sequence: CASSYEGPGRDSFSEQYF. CDR3 nucleotide sequence: TGTGCCAGCAGTTACGAGGGGCCCGGCAGGGACTCTTTCTCCGAGCAGTACTTC.

This sequence joins TRBV20-1 and TRBJ1-5; a possible D gene is TRBD1 (5 bases). CDR3 length: 17 amino acids. Trimming took 1 base from V and 2 from J, leaving 18 bases between them. Per germline, CDR1 DFQATT and CDR2 SNEGSKA (reference sequence). As DNA, the CDR3 is TGCAGTGCTAGAGGGGGCAGGGCTTCCCCCCGCAATCAGCCCCAGCATTTT. It codes for CSARGGRASPRNQPQHF.

The chain joins TRBV5-6 to TRBJ2-2; D remains unclear. Looked up from germline, CDR1 is SGHDT and CDR2 is YYEEEE. Trimming took 4 bases from V and 9 from J, leaving 7 bases between them. CDR3 size: 11 residues. The CDR3 sequence: CASSGPRELFF. In DNA, the CDR3 is TGTGCCAGCAGCGGGCCCCGGGAGCTGTTTTTT.

The rearrangement links TRBV2 to TRBJ1-1; TRBD1 might be the D (6 bases). The V end lost 5 bases, the J end lost 0 bases, and 13 bases lay between the germline ends. Germline V lookup: CDR1 SNHLY, CDR2 FYNNEI. CDR3 length: 15 residues. CDR3: CASSQGSSLNTEAFF. For the CDR3, the DNA is TGTGCCAGCAGTCAGGGGTCAAGTTTGAACACTGAAGCTTTCTTT. Full variable domain (rest looked up from reference TRBV2 and TRBJ1-1): EPEVTQTPSHQVTQMGQEVILRCVPISNHLYFYWYRQILGQKVEFLVSFYNNEISEKSEIFDDQFSVERPDGSNFTLKIRSTKLEDSAMYFCASSQGSSLNTEAFFGQGTRLTVV.

As to this clonotype: The conserved final phenylalanine or tryptophan is absent from the CDR3, which likely points to a read error. DNA of the CDR3: TGTGCCAGCAGTTTGACAGGGGCAATCGCCAATCAGCCCCAGCATTTA. Its translation: CASSLTGAIANQPQHL. The chain recombines TRBV12-3 or TRBV12-4 with TRBJ1-5, with 8 bases identical to TRBD1. Unmatched junction bases numbered 7, after V lost 3 bases and J lost 3 bases. This CDR3 is 16 amino acids long.

The genes are TRBV23-1 and TRBJ2-4, with D tentatively TRBD2 (6 bases). TRBV23-1 is treated as an ORF (open reading frame) with a function not yet certain. Trimming left V 3 bases short and J 3 bases short, with 18 bases between. CDR3 length: 17 residues. The DNA for the CDR3 is TGCGCCAGCAGTCATCCTCAGGAGGGCCTAATCAAAAACATTCAGTACTTC. Protein: CASSHPQEGLIKNIQYF.

V gene TRBV20-1 combines with J gene TRBJ1-1, with D unclear. CDR1 and CDR2 (germline): DFQATT, SNEGSKA (reference sequence). The CDR3 contains 12 residues. V was cut by 1 base and J by 5 bases, with 8 bases left in between. The CDR3 protein is CSARGQVTEAFF. The CDR3 bases are TGCAGTGCTAGAGGGCAGGTGACTGAAGCTTTCTTT.

In its sample, this clonotype was seen a few times. This chain links TRBV20-1 with TRBJ2-1, with 7 bases aligning to TRBD2. The germline V gene has CDR1 DFQATT and CDR2 SNEGSKA (reference sequence). This CDR3 has 13 amino acids. V was clipped by 1 base and J by 6 bases; unmatched bases: 3. The CDR3 nucleotides are TGCAGTGCTAGAGTGGGCGGGAGCAATGAGCAGTTCTTC. As protein: CSARVGGSNEQFF.

This clonotype has just a few counts. The chain joins TRBV29-1 to TRBJ2-2, with TRBD2 as a possible D gene (5 bases). Germline CDR1 and CDR2: SQVTM and ANQGSEA. V shed 3 bases and J shed 6 bases, with 5 bases lying between them. This CDR3 region has 11 residues. The CDR3 DNA reads TGCAGCGTTGAGGGAGCCGGGGAGCTGTTTTTT. Amino acids: CSVEGAGELFF.

This sequence joins TRBV29-1 and TRBJ1-4, with 9 bases aligning to TRBD1. V was pared by 7 bases and J by 5 bases, with 2 bases of the junction left unmatched. CDR1 is SQVTM and CDR2 is ANQGSEA in the germline V gene. The length of the CDR3 is 12 residues. The CDR3 loop is CSAGQGNEKLFF. DNA for the CDR3: TGCAGCGCGGGACAGGGAAATGAAAAACTGTTTTTT. Supplemented by reference TRBV29-1 and TRBJ1-4, the full variable domain reads SAVISQKPSRDICQRGTSLTIQCQVDSQVTMMFWYRQQPGQSLTLIATANQGSEATYESGFVIDKFPISRPNLTFSTLTVSNMSPEDSSIYLCSAGQGNEKLFFGSGTQLSVL.

The chain couples TRBV20-1 to TRBJ2-5; D not resolved. Germline V gene data show CDR1 as DFQATT and CDR2 as SNEGSKA (reference sequence). The ends were cut back, 1 base at V and 4 bases at J, with 16 bases in the middle. The CDR3 consists of 15 residues. CDR3 in DNA: TGCAGTGCTAGAGGTCATGGTCCAGGCTTAGAGACCCAGTACTTC. Its translation is CSARGHGPGLETQYF.

This clonotype was detected a few times. The CDR3 region is CSARVHSTDTQYF. The CDR3 region has the DNA TGCAGTGCTAGGGTTCATAGCACAGATACGCAGTATTTT. This sequence joins TRBV20-1 and TRBJ2-3; D unclear. The length of the CDR3 is 13 residues. The V end was cut by 3 bases, the J end by 0 bases, with 7 bases between. Germline-derived CDR1 and CDR2 are DFQATT and SNEGSKA (reference sequence).

This clonotype was seen more than once but under ten times. This chain connects TRBV9 to TRBJ2-5, with D maybe TRBD1 (5 bases). Trimming removed 0 bases at V and 5 bases at J, with 11 bases between. Germline loops: CDR1 SGDLS, CDR2 YYNGEE. The CDR3 contains 14 residues. CDR3 in amino acids: CASSVGVAGETQYF. The CDR3 coding sequence is TGTGCCAGCAGCGTAGGAGTAGCAGGGGAGACCCAGTACTTC.

This clonotype was observed a handful of times. This sequence joins TRBV7-2 and TRBJ2-7; 10 bases agree with TRBD2. The V and J ends lost 2 bases and 3 bases, in that order; junction bases with no gene match: 4. The CDR3 spans 15 residues. Germline CDR1 SGHTA, CDR2 FQGNSA. This CDR3 is CASSLSGTSDYEQYF. As DNA, the CDR3 is TGTGCCAGCAGCTTATCAGGGACTAGCGACTACGAGCAGTACTTC.

The chain couples TRBV23-1 to TRBJ2-3; unclear D gene. TRBV23-1 counts as an open reading frame of uncertain function. V lost 0 bases and J lost 1, with 17 bases in between. The CDR3 spans 18 residues. In DNA form, the CDR3 reads TGCGCCAGCAGTCAATCCAGGACCCTCTTAGGAGGCACAGATACGCAGTATTTT. Translated: CASSQSRTLLGGTDTQYF.

The chain carries TRBV6-5 and TRBJ1-3; the D is unclear. The germline V gene has CDR1 MNHEY and CDR2 SVGAGI. CDR3 length: 14 amino acids. The V and J ends lost 2 bases and 1 base respectively, with 6 bases between them. The CDR3 nucleotides read TGTGCCAGCAGTTACGACCGTTCTGGAAACACCATATATTTT. Its translation: CASSYDRSGNTIYF.